Below, one TCR beta chain is given with its context. Antigen: not known. This sample was taken from a study of shared clonotypes between healthy human individuals. Study-wide findings and caveats: Sequencing depth was a factor that was expected to affect clonotype sharing among donors.

The CDR3 runs 14 residues. With ten immunoSEQ deep assay plates, unsorted PBMC DNA underwent sequencing. Original analysis: As immunoSEQ supplied junction-only sequences (without quality scores), filtering differed. This table comes from immunoSEQ multiplex PCR, and its TCRdb copy is limited to in-frame clones, with some not included. Clone size and the V and J calls come from that table; the DNA yielded D and trimming. The data show 400,000 to 500,000 clones, 79% seen once. The rearrangement uses TRBV21-1 and TRBJ1-5. TRBV21-1 is a documented pseudogene. This clonotype originated in a woman aged 40 to 55 in good health. Some clones in this sample may be carry-over from other donors' samples. The specimen was PBMCs. In DNA form, the CDR3 reads TGTGCCAGCGGGACGATGTATAGCAATCAGCCCCAGCATTTT. This gives the protein CASGTMYSNQPQHF.